This TCR beta chain was obtained from a study of cytomegalovirus exposure and HLA in healthy donors. Findings and caveats of the study: Within an earlier analysis, most TCR beta V segments proved productive either about 90% or about 30% of the time.

Details on this clone: The antigen remains undetermined.

Germline assignment: CDR1 MNHEY and CDR2 SMNVEV (reference sequence). With 3 bases clipped from V and 4 bases from J, the junction kept 4 bases outside the gene matches. The length of the CDR3 is 14 residues. Amplification used 60 Vbeta primers and 13 Jbeta primers. Libraries were prepared by immunoSEQ multiplex PCR; TCRdb keeps only in-frame clonotypes and omits some of them. Of 150,000 to 200,000 clones in the sample, approximately 82% are singletons; the top ten hold around 11%. The source material was PBMCs. This TCR derives from a man between 18 and 29 years old in good health and CMV-seropositive. This chain uses TRBV27 with TRBJ2-7; 9 bases fit TRBD1. The CDR3 sequence: CASSFTGGSYEQYF. CDR3 bases: TGTGCCAGCAGTTTCACAGGGGGCAGTTACGAGCAGTACTTC.